The rows below give T cell receptor beta chains drawn from one sample of a study of blood T cell repertoires in COVID-19. Sequencing was performed with immunoSEQ multiplex PCR; in TCRdb, only in-frame clones are kept and a portion is missing. The sample has roughly 180,000 clones, about 85% seen once; the top ten hold approximately 2.3%. The sample comprised peripheral blood. These TCRs come from a man aged 65 to 85 with active or convalescent COVID-19. Each CDR3 is given with its conserved first and last residue. Fields, in order: CDR3 DNA, CDR3 protein, clone size, J gene, D gene, V gene. The D gene is left open where the match is weak. Clone size is stated in some rows and not others, as once, few, many or a class when expanded.

cdr3_nt: TGTGCCAGCAGCCAAGGGGGACTAGCAAGGTACGAGCAGTACTTC
cdr3_aa: CASSQGGLARYEQYF
clone_size: -
j_call: TRBJ2-7
d_call: TRBD2
v_call: TRBV14

cdr3_nt: TGTGCCAGCAAACTAGGAGGGGCTCGAAGCAATCAGCCCCAGCATTTT
cdr3_aa: CASKLGGARSNQPQHF
clone_size: -
j_call: TRBJ1-5
d_call: -
v_call: TRBV28

cdr3_nt: TGTGCCAGCAGTGGGGGACAGGGAATTGAAAAACTGTTTTTT
cdr3_aa: CASSGGQGIEKLFF
clone_size: -
j_call: TRBJ1-4
d_call: TRBD1
v_call: TRBV28

cdr3_nt: TGCAGTGCCGCGGGAACAGATACGCAGTATTTT
cdr3_aa: CSAAGTDTQYF
clone_size: once
j_call: TRBJ2-3
d_call: -
v_call: TRBV20-1

cdr3_nt: TGTGCCAGCTCACCGCCTGAGGGTCTACGGGAAAAACTGTTTTTT
cdr3_aa: CASSPPEGLREKLFF
clone_size: -
j_call: TRBJ1-4
d_call: -
v_call: TRBV18

cdr3_nt: TGTGCCAGCAGCATGACAGGGGGCGGCGGCTACACCTTC
cdr3_aa: CASSMTGGGGYTF
clone_size: -
j_call: TRBJ1-2
d_call: TRBD1
v_call: TRBV27

cdr3_nt: TGTGCCAGCAGTGGCGGGGGGAACACCGGGGAGCTGTTTTTT
cdr3_aa: CASSGGGNTGELFF
clone_size: -
j_call: TRBJ2-2
d_call: TRBD2
v_call: TRBV2

cdr3_nt: TGTGCCAGCAGTTACGGGACAGGGATCCTTTCCTATGGCTACACCTTC
cdr3_aa: CASSYGTGILSYGYTF
clone_size: -
j_call: TRBJ1-2
d_call: TRBD1
v_call: TRBV6-2/TRBV6-3

cdr3_nt: TGTGCCAGCAGTTTTGGGGGGGGGATGTCCTACGAGCAGTACTTC
cdr3_aa: CASSFGGGMSYEQYF
clone_size: -
j_call: TRBJ2-7
d_call: TRBD2
v_call: TRBV28

cdr3_nt: TGTGCCAGCAGCTTAGGCAGGGCCCAGCCCCAGCATTTT
cdr3_aa: CASSLGRAQPQHF
clone_size: -
j_call: TRBJ1-5
d_call: -
v_call: TRBV11-2

cdr3_nt: TGTGCCAGCTCACCGCGGCGTAGTGGAAACACCATATATTTT
cdr3_aa: CASSPRRSGNTIYF
clone_size: -
j_call: TRBJ1-3
d_call: -
v_call: TRBV18

cdr3_nt: TGTGCCAGCAAGCTGGAGGGGGGGCCTTACAATGAGCAGTTCTTC
cdr3_aa: CASKLEGGPYNEQFF
clone_size: -
j_call: TRBJ2-1
d_call: -
v_call: TRBV13

cdr3_nt: TGTGCCTGGAGAATCCGAGAGACCCAGTACTTC
cdr3_aa: CAWRIRETQYF
clone_size: -
j_call: TRBJ2-5
d_call: -
v_call: TRBV30

cdr3_nt: TGTGCCAGCAGTTTAGGGCTCGTTAATGAAAAACTGTTTTTT
cdr3_aa: CASSLGLVNEKLFF
clone_size: -
j_call: TRBJ1-4
d_call: -
v_call: TRBV28

cdr3_nt: TGTGCCAGCAGCTTAGGGGGAGGGACTAGCCAAGAGACCCAGTACTTC
cdr3_aa: CASSLGGGTSQETQYF
clone_size: once
j_call: TRBJ2-5
d_call: TRBD2
v_call: TRBV11-2

cdr3_nt: TGTGCCAGCAGATCAAACAGGGCGAAAGAGACCCAGTACTTC
cdr3_aa: CASRSNRAKETQYF
clone_size: -
j_call: TRBJ2-5
d_call: -
v_call: TRBV7-2

cdr3_nt: TGTGCCATCAGCAGGACAGATTTAAGCGGGGAGCTGTTTTTT
cdr3_aa: CAISRTDLSGELFF
clone_size: -
j_call: TRBJ2-2
d_call: -
v_call: TRBV10-3

cdr3_nt: TGTGCCATCAGTGAGTCGGGCGAGGGGACCCAGTACTTC
cdr3_aa: CAISESGEGTQYF
clone_size: -
j_call: TRBJ2-5
d_call: -
v_call: TRBV10-3

cdr3_nt: TGTGCCAGCAGCTCGACTTCTTCCGGAGCAGAGATGAACACTGAAGCTTTCTTT
cdr3_aa: CASSSTSSGAEMNTEAFF
clone_size: -
j_call: TRBJ1-1
d_call: -
v_call: TRBV11-2

cdr3_nt: TGTGCCAGCAGCCACCCACTGGCGGGGGCAGATACGCAGTATTTT
cdr3_aa: CASSHPLAGADTQYF
clone_size: -
j_call: TRBJ2-3
d_call: TRBD2
v_call: TRBV3-1/TRBV3-2

cdr3_nt: TGCGCCAGCAGCTTGGCCGGGACAGGGGGCTCCGGGGAGCTGTTTTTT
cdr3_aa: CASSLAGTGGSGELFF
clone_size: -
j_call: TRBJ2-2
d_call: TRBD1
v_call: TRBV5-1

cdr3_nt: TGTGCCAGTAGTATAGCCTTCGTCAGGGACAATGAGCAGTTCTTC
cdr3_aa: CASSIAFVRDNEQFF
clone_size: -
j_call: TRBJ2-1
d_call: -
v_call: TRBV19

cdr3_nt: TGCGCCGTGACAGGTCCCGATTACGAGCAGTACTTC
cdr3_aa: CAVTGPDYEQYF
clone_size: -
j_call: TRBJ2-7
d_call: -
v_call: TRBV10-2

cdr3_nt: TGTGCCAGCAGCTCCGACAGGGACTCCTATGGCTACACCTTC
cdr3_aa: CASSSDRDSYGYTF
clone_size: -
j_call: TRBJ1-2
d_call: TRBD1
v_call: TRBV7-8

cdr3_nt: TGCGCCAGCAGTCTGGAGGGGACAGATACGCAGTATTTT
cdr3_aa: CASSLEGTDTQYF
clone_size: -
j_call: TRBJ2-3
d_call: -
v_call: TRBV5-1

cdr3_nt: TGTGCCAGCAGCCGGGATTGGAGTCAGGGGTTAAAGGGCTACACCTTC
cdr3_aa: CASSRDWSQGLKGYTF
clone_size: few
j_call: TRBJ1-2
d_call: -
v_call: TRBV7-9

cdr3_nt: TGTGCCAGCTCACCCTCGGGGGGACATACCTCCTACGAGCAGTACTTC
cdr3_aa: CASSPSGGHTSYEQYF
clone_size: once
j_call: TRBJ2-7
d_call: -
v_call: TRBV18

cdr3_nt: TGTGCCAGCAGTCCCCGGACAGGTAAAGGGAATGAGCAGTTCTTC
cdr3_aa: CASSPRTGKGNEQFF
clone_size: -
j_call: TRBJ2-1
d_call: TRBD1
v_call: TRBV27

cdr3_nt: TGTGCCAGCAGCCTACAGGGGGGGACTAATGAAAAACTGTTTTTT
cdr3_aa: CASSLQGGTNEKLFF
clone_size: -
j_call: TRBJ1-4
d_call: TRBD1
v_call: TRBV9